This is a list of T cell receptor beta chains from one sample in a study of T cell responses to AZD1222 COVID-19 vaccine. Libraries were prepared by immunoSEQ multiplex PCR; TCRdb keeps only in-frame clonotypes and omits some of them. The sample lists some 120,000 clones; 90% to 95% were seen once. This material consisted of peripheral blood, taken on day 0 of AZD1222 vaccination. The receptor set was obtained from an adult in good health. CDR3s include the opening cysteine and the closing phenylalanine or tryptophan. D genes are given only for firm matches.

.,TRBJ1-5,TRBV18,CASSPQGNSNQPQHF,TGTGCCAGCTCACCACAAGGGAATAGCAATCAGCCCCAGCATTTT
TRBD1,TRBJ2-7,TRBV2,CASSSAGGSYEQYF,TGTGCCAGCTCCAGCGCAGGGGGTTCGTACGAGCAGTACTTC
TRBD1,TRBJ2-1,TRBV9,CASSVTTGQGAGWQFF,TGTGCCAGCAGCGTTACTACGGGACAGGGGGCCGGTTGGCAGTTCTTC
TRBD1,TRBJ2-7,TRBV4-2,CASGQDRWYEQYF,TGTGCCAGCGGTCAGGACAGGTGGTACGAGCAGTACTTC
.,TRBJ1-5,TRBV30,CAWSTDGNQPQHF,TGTGCCTGGAGTACGGACGGAAATCAGCCCCAGCATTTT
TRBD2,TRBJ2-3,TRBV7-9,CASSWLAGVGTDTQYF,TGTGCCAGCAGCTGGCTAGCGGGAGTGGGCACAGATACGCAGTATTTT
TRBD1,TRBJ1-2,TRBV30,CAGPGQAYGYTF,TGTGCCGGCCCGGGACAGGCTTATGGCTACACCTTC
.,TRBJ1-2,TRBV5-4,CASSPLGDYGYTF,TGTGCCAGCAGTCCCCTGGGGGACTATGGCTACACCTTC
.,TRBJ1-6,TRBV14,CASSHGTPPLHF,TGTGCCAGCAGCCACGGGACACCACCCCTCCACTTT
.,TRBJ1-1,TRBV27,CASSSYLRQGGTEAFF,TGTGCCAGCAGTTCCTACCTTCGGCAGGGAGGGACTGAAGCTTTCTTT
TRBD1,TRBJ1-4,TRBV9,CASSATRDREKLFF,TGTGCCAGCAGCGCTACCCGGGACAGGGAAAAACTGTTTTTT
.,TRBJ2-1,TRBV20-1,CSASDWTKSNEQFF,TGCAGTGCTAGTGATTGGACAAAATCCAATGAGCAGTTCTTC
TRBD1,TRBJ1-2,TRBV7-8,CASSLGQGNGYTF,TGTGCCAGCAGCTTAGGACAGGGTAATGGCTACACCTTC
.,TRBJ1-4,TRBV19,CASSPRGEKLFF,TGTGCCAGTAGTCCACGGGGTGAAAAACTGTTTTTT
.,TRBJ2-1,TRBV6-1,CASSEASNNEQFF,TGTGCCAGCAGTGAAGCAAGCAACAATGAGCAGTTCTTC
TRBD2,TRBJ2-1,TRBV12-5,CASGPSGRGNNEQFF,TGTGCTAGTGGTCCAAGCGGGAGGGGTAACAATGAGCAGTTCTTC
TRBD1,TRBJ1-6,TRBV13,CASKIRDRVSPLHF,TGTGCCAGCAAAATCCGGGACAGGGTATCACCCCTCCACTTT
TRBD1,TRBJ1-5,TRBV6-4,CASSAGTGGNQPQHF,TGTGCCAGCAGTGCCGGGACAGGGGGCAATCAGCCCCAGCATTTT